Sequencing of this T cell receptor beta chain was carried out in a study of shared clonotypes between healthy human individuals. Several immunoSEQ plates received, in even portions, the genomic DNA of each subset. Profiling relied on immunoSEQ multiplex PCR, and the TCRdb table lists in-frame clones only, not all of them. The sample includes roughly 1,500,000 clones, 98% of them seen just once. Participating donors were healthy, HIV-negative adults free of recent acute infections or vaccinations. V was cut by 7 bases and J by 1 base, with 7 bases left in between. CDR1 SNHLY and CDR2 FYNNEI come from the germline V gene. The CDR3 sequence is 12 residues long.

The chain couples TRBV2 to TRBJ2-5; no definite D call. The clonotype originates from a man aged 30 to 39 in good health. The sequenced material came from naive CD4+ T cells sorted from blood. Noted subset: CD45RA+ positively selected. The CDR3 loop is CASTRFQETQYF. The CDR3 nucleotides are TGTGCCAGCACCAGGTTCCAAGAGACCCAGTACTTC. The full variable domain, rest sourced from reference TRBV2 and TRBJ2-5, is EPEVTQTPSHQVTQMGQEVILRCVPISNHLYFYWYRQILGQKVEFLVSFYNNEISEKSEIFDDQFSVERPDGSNFTLKIRSTKLEDSAMYFCASTRFQETQYFGPGTRLLVL.